The source of this T cell receptor beta chain is a study of CD8 T cells in ankylosing spondylitis. TCRdb reprocessed the 5' RACE reads with MiXCR, giving one entry per CDR3 protein. The data show around 150,000 distinct CDR3 sequences, under 35% seen once. This clonotype appeared many times. The CDR3 has 16 residues. Trimming cost V 4 bases and J 1 base, with 16 bases left between them. Germline-derived CDR1 and CDR2 are MGHRA and YSYEKL. Specimen: synovial fluid, either unsorted or a sorted T cell fraction (not recorded which). V usage is TRBV4-1 and J usage is TRBJ1-1; TRBD1 is a possible D gene (5 bases). The TCR originated in a male donor with ankylosing spondylitis. CDR3 amino acids: CASSPTMGRTNTEAFF. The CDR3 DNA reads as TGCGCCAGCAGCCCCACGATGGGACGGACGAACACTGAAGCTTTCTTT.